The clone carrying this TCR beta chain showed up many times. The data were taken from a study of T cells in Graves' hyperthyroidism and ophthalmopathy. RNA transcripts yielded amplified TCR beta CDR3 regions. The HTBI set primed first-round TCR CDR3 RT-PCR. TCRdb processed the multiplex PCR reads anew with MiXCR; each CDR3 protein has one entry. Of hundreds of thousands of distinct CDR3 sequences detected, approximately 14% appear once; the ten largest clones hold approximately 13%. The CDR3 has 13 amino acids. Trimming left V 4 bases short and J 1 base short, with 7 bases between. Germline CDR1 SGHDT, CDR2 YYEEEE.

The chain joins TRBV5-6 to TRBJ2-3; D gene uncertain. The clonotype was recovered from a man younger than 35 with Graves' ophthalmopathy. Specimen: blood. The CDR3 DNA reads TGTGCCAGCAGCCGACGGGGCACAGATACGCAGTATTTT. It translates to CASSRRGTDTQYF.